The entry below describes one TCR beta chain. Its matching antigen is unknown. The sorter processed each CD8+ T cell subset in triplicate at some 330,000 cells apiece. From germline, CDR1 is SGHTA and CDR2 FQGNSA. CDR3 size: 14 residues. Researchers prepared the TRB cDNA libraries using 5' RACE with UMI labels. TCRdb re-called the 5' RACE reads and catalogs CDR3 proteins one per entry, DNA excluded. Here the sample table reports approximately 38,000 distinct CDR3 sequences. The record originates from a study of CXCR3-negative and CXCR3-positive naive CD8 T cells. Overall study findings and caveats: It was found that naive subsets had comparable surface CD5, and TCR strength was inferred from TRB CDR3 properties.

The sample consisted of memory CD8+ T cells from blood. V usage is TRBV7-2 and J usage is TRBJ2-7; the TCRdb D gene call, TRBD1, has no DNA to confirm it. This TCR derives from a human donor in good health. Some clones in this sample may be carry-over from other donors' samples. The CDR3 region is CASSLTTGGGEQYF.